The 29 T cell receptor beta chains in this list originate from one sample, sequenced in a study of immune heterogeneity within non-small cell lung tumors. For the TCR beta CDR3, multiplex PCR with 32 V and 13 J primers performed the amplification. A single record per CDR3 protein comes from TCRdb applying MiXCR to the multiplex PCR reads. The sample lists 10,000 to 13,000 distinct CDR3 sequences; more than 25% were seen once. As template, the study used bulk tumor genomic DNA at approximately 640 ng per sample. Surgery yielded several widely spaced biopsies per primary tumor. The cohort was untreated, with newly diagnosed non-small cell lung cancer undergoing curative surgery. The sequenced material came from lung tumor tissue. The receptor source for this set is a woman in her fifties or sixties with non-small cell lung cancer.

Relative to its sample, this clonotype is medium-sized. The V and J genes are TRBV28 and TRBJ2-7; tentative D call: TRBD1 (7 bases). This CDR3 is built from 14 residues. V lost 6 bases and J lost 6, with 18 bases in between. The germline V gene encodes CDR1 MDHEN and CDR2 SYDVKM. The CDR3 here is CASSNRGGMGEQYF. The CDR3 bases are TGTGCCAGCAGCAACAGGGGAGGAATGGGCGAGCAGTACTTC.

This clonotype is termed medium-sized. The rearrangement joins TRBV5-1 to TRBJ2-7; D is unresolved. With 0 bases removed from V and 0 bases from J, the gap between germline ends came to 7 bases. This CDR3 is 14 amino acids long. Germline V gene sequence: CDR1 SGHRS, CDR2 YFSETQ. The CDR3 bases are TGCGCCAGCAGCTTGGGGGTGAGCTCCTACGAGCAGTACTTC. Amino acids: CASSLGVSSYEQYF.

This clonotype was detected only a few times. The chain links TRBV4-2 to TRBJ1-1, with TRBD1 matching 10 bases. The V gene's germline CDR1 is LGHNA and CDR2 YNFKEQ. The length of the CDR3 is 16 residues. With V trimmed by 1 base and J by 1 base, 3 bases remained unmatched. The CDR3 reads CASSQGTGGTNTEAFF. In DNA, the CDR3 is TGTGCCAGCAGCCAAGGGACAGGGGGGACGAACACTGAAGCTTTCTTT.

The V gene is TRBV6-5, the J gene TRBJ1-6; no clear D gene. V lost 0 bases, J lost 5 bases, and 11 bases lay in between. Germline CDR1 reads MNHEY; CDR2 reads SVGAGI. The CDR3 spans 16 residues. This CDR3 is CASSYSTYGNNSPLHF. The CDR3 nucleotides are TGTGCCAGCAGTTACTCGACTTACGGCAATAATTCACCCCTCCACTTT.

There are a few counts of this clonotype. The gene calls are TRBV7-9 and TRBJ1-2; a possible D gene is TRBD1 (5 bases). Deletions cut 3 bases from V and 8 bases from J, with 16 bases between. The germline gives CDR1 SEHNR, CDR2 FQNEAQ (reference sequence). The CDR3 is 14 residues long. CDR3 sequence (DNA): TGTGCCAGCAGCTTCGACGGGGGGGTTACGGGCTACACCTTC. Protein: CASSFDGGVTGYTF.

This clonotype came up many times. The J gene is TRBJ2-7, the V gene TRBV19, with TRBD1 as a possible D gene (6 bases). The V gene lost 5 bases and the J gene lost 7 bases, with 18 bases spanning the gap. The CDR3 consists of 14 residues. CDR1 LNHDA and CDR2 SQIVND come from the germline V gene (reference sequence). The CDR3 coding sequence is TGTGCCAGTAGTCAAGGGGGTTCGCATGGGGAGCAGTACTTC. Its protein product is CASSQGGSHGEQYF.

A note on this clonotype: This may come from a read error, since a much larger clone is one base off. The rearrangement links TRBV20-1 to TRBJ2-1; D is uncertain. This CDR3 is 14 amino acids long. V shed 3 bases and J shed 6 bases, with 15 bases lying between them. The germline gives CDR1 DFQATT, CDR2 SNEGSKA (reference sequence). CDR3 protein: CSASMVTSSNEQFF. CDR3 sequence (DNA): TGCAGTGCTAGTATGGTGACAAGCAGCAATGAGCAGTTCTTC.

This clonotype came up many times. The gene calls are TRBV28 and TRBJ1-5; D is unresolved. The V gene's germline CDR1 is MDHEN and CDR2 SYDVKM. The CDR3 loop spans 12 amino acids. V was cut by 3 bases and J by 4 bases, with 4 bases left in between. CDR3 DNA: TGTGCCAGCAGTTTTAAGAATCAGCCCCAGCATTTT. Encoded protein: CASSFKNQPQHF.

Judged by abundance, this clonotype is medium-sized (0.01 to 0.1%). The CDR3 DNA reads as TGTGCCAGCAGCCCCCGGGCAGATATGACAGAGGGCAATGAGCAGTTCTTC. It encodes CASSPRADMTEGNEQFF. This sequence joins TRBV7-8 and TRBJ2-1, with D perhaps being TRBD1 or TRBD2 (5 bases each). V was shortened by 5 bases and J by 6 bases, with 23 bases between the two germline ends. The germline V gene encodes CDR1 SGHVS and CDR2 FQNEAQ. This CDR3 has 17 amino acids.

The rearrangement links TRBV6-1 to TRBJ2-1; 7 bases map to TRBD2. Germline trimming cut 3 bases from V and 8 bases from J; bases unmatched to any gene: 10. This CDR3 has 15 residues. The germline V gene has CDR1 MNHNS and CDR2 SASEGT. The CDR3 DNA follows: TGTGCCAGCAGTGAGGATGGCGGGAGCCCGGATGAGCAGTTCTTC. It specifies CASSEDGGSPDEQFF.

This clonotype is judged medium-sized. The CDR3 DNA reads as TGCGCCAGCAGCCCTTATGTGGGTAGGGAGCAGTACTTC. Amino acids: CASSPYVGREQYF. V is TRBV5-1 and J is TRBJ2-7; D gene uncertain. The germline V and J ends were trimmed by 4 bases and 7 bases, with 15 bases remaining between them. Germline CDR1 SGHRS, CDR2 YFSETQ. The CDR3 is 13 residues long.

As to this clonotype: Given a much more abundant clone one base away, this may be a read error. CDR3 DNA: TGCAGTGCTAGCCCGGGGTTGAACACTGAAGCTTTCTTT. Protein: CSASPGLNTEAFF. The gene calls are TRBV20-1 and TRBJ1-1; D remains ambiguous. Between the trimmed V and J ends, which lost 3 bases and 0 bases, there was a span of 8 bases. This CDR3 spans 13 amino acids. Per germline, CDR1 DFQATT and CDR2 SNEGSKA (reference sequence).

This clonotype was detected many times. The genes are TRBV20-1 and TRBJ2-1; 8 positions agree with TRBD2. The V and J ends lost 2 bases and 8 bases, in that order; junction bases with no gene match: 17. Germline V CDR1 and CDR2: DFQATT, SNEGSKA (reference sequence). This CDR3 has 17 residues. The CDR3 spells CSARRGSGMTHTDEQFF. CDR3 DNA: TGCAGTGCTAGAAGGGGTAGCGGGATGACACACACGGATGAGCAGTTCTTC.

This chain connects TRBV7-2 to TRBJ2-5; no clear D gene. V dropped 4 bases and J dropped 2 bases, with 26 bases sitting between them. Germline CDR1 and CDR2: SGHTA and FQGNSA. The CDR3 runs 19 residues. Here the CDR3 reads CASSYPFAIGETRQETQYF. In DNA, the CDR3 is TGTGCCAGCAGCTACCCGTTCGCTATCGGAGAGACCCGTCAAGAGACCCAGTACTTC.

In this sample, this clonotype is medium-sized. The genes are TRBV19 and TRBJ2-5; 9 bases map to TRBD1. Germline lookup yields CDR1 LNHDA and CDR2 SQIVND (reference sequence). This CDR3 contains 15 residues. V lost 6 bases, J lost 2 bases, and 7 bases stayed unmatched. The CDR3 bases are TGTGCCAGTAGACCTCGGACAGGGGCACAAGAGACCCAGTACTTC. It encodes CASRPRTGAQETQYF.

Relative to its sample, this clonotype is medium-sized. The gene calls are TRBV24-1 and TRBJ2-1; TRBD2 aligns across 9 bases. Germline CDR1 KGHDR, CDR2 SFDVKD. V trimming: 1 base; J trimming: 4 bases; junction bases outside the gene matches: 1. The CDR3 loop spans 15 amino acids. The CDR3 region has the DNA TGTGCCACCAGTGATTTCACTAGCGGGTACAATGAGCAGTTCTTC. Protein product: CATSDFTSGYNEQFF.

This clonotype has more than one count but fewer than ten. A much larger clone lies a single base off, so this may be a read error. The chain recombines TRBV5-1 with TRBJ2-1; D is unclear. The CDR3 has 12 residues. V was pared by 1 base and J by 5 bases, with 4 bases between. Germline V gene sequence: CDR1 SGHRS, CDR2 YFSETQ. For the CDR3, the DNA is TGCGCCAGCAGCTTGTTCAACAATGAGCAGTTCTTC. This gives the protein CASSLFNNEQFF.

With respect to this clonotype: This clone may be a read error of a much larger clone one base away. The V call is TRBV19, the J call TRBJ1-6, with 8 bases that match TRBD1. Germline values: CDR1 LNHDA, CDR2 SQIVND (reference sequence). The V segment lost 7 bases and the J segment 7 bases; nucleotides outside the gene matches: 6. CDR3 length: 14 residues. The CDR3 DNA is TGTGCCAGTATCGCGACAGGGGAGAATTCACCCCTCCACTTT. Translating gives CASIATGENSPLHF.

This chain joins TRBV7-6 and TRBJ2-2; 7 bases align to TRBD2. Germline loops: CDR1 SGHVS, CDR2 FNYEAQ. The CDR3 sequence is 16 residues long. The V gene end was trimmed by 1 base and the J gene end by 2 bases; junction bases not matched to a gene: 4. CDR3 sequence (DNA): TGTGCCAGCAGCTTAGAACTAGCGATTAACACCGGGGAGCTGTTTTTT. It encodes CASSLELAINTGELFF.

The chain links TRBV5-5 to TRBJ2-3; 13 bases align to TRBD2. The CDR3 is 16 amino acids. Germline-derived CDR1 and CDR2 are SGHKS and YYEKEE (reference sequence). V lost 4 bases and J lost 3; bases outside the gene matches: 5. CDR3 DNA: TGTGCCAGCAGCCACGGACTAGCGGGGGAGACAGATACGCAGTATTTT. It yields the protein CASSHGLAGETDTQYF.

V and J are TRBV6-4 and TRBJ2-1; 8 bases map to TRBD1. J gave up 2 bases and V 6 bases, and 6 bases lay outside the gene matches. CDR3 length equals 15 residues. In germline, CDR1 is MRHNA, CDR2 SNTAGT. CDR3: CASSHAGGAYNEQFF. For the CDR3, the DNA is TGTGCCAGCAGCCACGCAGGGGGCGCCTACAATGAGCAGTTCTTC.

Worth noting for this clonotype: One end of the junction is discordant with germline, which a read error may explain. V and J are TRBV7-2 and TRBJ2-7, with 8 bases that match TRBD1. Germline assignment: CDR1 SGHTA and CDR2 FQGNSA. The CDR3 has 15 residues. CDR3: CASRIPTGAGSEHYF. The CDR3 DNA reads as TGTGCCAGCAGGATCCCGACAGGGGCTGGGAGCGAGCACTACTTC.

This clonotype was seen at least ten times. V gene TRBV6-2 or TRBV6-3 combines with J gene TRBJ2-1; D is perhaps TRBD1 or TRBD2 (6 bases each). V lost 2 bases and J 7 bases, leaving 12 bases between the germline ends. There are 14 residues in the CDR3. The germline CDR1 and CDR2 sequences are MNHEY and SVGEGT. The CDR3: CASSYRGQVNEQFF. CDR3 nucleotides: TGTGCCAGCAGTTACCGGGGGCAGGTGAATGAGCAGTTCTTC.

About this clonotype itself: With a much larger clone just one base away, this may be a read error. The gene calls are TRBV18 and TRBJ1-2; D is unclear. With 3 bases removed from V and 3 bases from J, the gap between germline ends came to 14 bases. Germline assignment: CDR1 KGHSH and CDR2 LQKENI. The CDR3 is 15 amino acids. In DNA, the CDR3 is TGTGCCAGCTCACCCTTCCTGGTCCAAGACTATGGCTACACCTTC. Its translation is CASSPFLVQDYGYTF.

This clonotype was picked up many times. The chain combines TRBV6-1 with TRBJ2-3; 8 positions match TRBD2. The CDR3 extends over 21 amino acids. Per the germline V gene, CDR1 is MNHNS and CDR2 is SASEGT. The J segment lost 3 bases and the V segment lost 3 bases, leaving 23 bases of the junction unmatched. The DNA of the CDR3 is TGTGCCAGCAGTGAGGATCCCTTTCCATTTAAATCGAGCGGGAGTACAGATACGCAGTATTTT. Translating gives CASSEDPFPFKSSGSTDTQYF.

This chain uses TRBV29-1 with TRBJ2-1; D is ambiguous. Trimming pared 4 bases from V and 7 bases from J, leaving 11 bases between. Germline assignment: CDR1 SQVTM and CDR2 ANQGSEA. CDR3 length equals 12 residues. CDR3 sequence reads: CSVGGLSNEQFF. The CDR3 nucleotides read TGCAGCGTTGGAGGCCTAAGTAATGAGCAGTTCTTC.

On this clonotype itself: A read error is possible here, since a much larger clone lies one base away. The J gene is TRBJ2-7, the V gene TRBV2; 10 positions match TRBD2. CDR1 is SNHLY, CDR2 FYNNEI, per germline. This CDR3 is 14 amino acids long. CDR3 in DNA: TGTACCAGCAGTGGACTAGCGGAATATTACGAGCAGTACTTC. Protein: CTSSGLAEYYEQYF.

This clonotype was observed at least ten times. The chain employs TRBV28 and TRBJ2-2, with D uncertain. Trimming took 6 bases from V and 2 from J, leaving 10 bases between them. Germline CDR1 reads MDHEN; CDR2 reads SYDVKM. The CDR3 length is 14 residues. For the CDR3, the DNA is TGTGCCAGCAGACCTCCCCCTAACACCGGGGAGCTGTTTTTT. This sequence encodes CASRPPPNTGELFF.

This clonotype was detected many times. The chain is built from TRBV6-5 and TRBJ2-2; D remains unclear. In germline, CDR1 is MNHEY, CDR2 SVGAGI. This CDR3 comprises 14 residues. V lost 0 bases, J lost 0 bases, and 2 bases lay in between. The CDR3 sequence: CASSYSTNTGELFF. In DNA, the CDR3 is TGTGCCAGCAGTTACTCGACGAACACCGGGGAGCTGTTTTTT.